The clone carrying this TCR beta chain was observed once. With V trimmed by 6 bases and J by 8 bases, 7 bases remained unmatched. The CDR3 spans 14 residues. The germline CDR1 and CDR2 sequences are SNHLY and FYNNEI. This specimen belongs to a study of shared T cell receptors in the human thymus. TCRdb keeps only in-frame clones here, not all; method: immunoSEQ multiplex PCR. Among roughly 500,000 clones, 75% to 85% were seen once, and the ten largest hold more than 0.01%. The same data also contributed to another study, on human thymus T cells. Per that study: Healthy Finnish infants having corrective surgery for congenital heart defects served as donors. It was from resections taken during corrective heart surgery that the thymus tissue came. Thymic and blood repertoires seemed to show skewed V and J gene use. Unrelated individuals had highly overlapping thymic repertoires, as reported in related research.

Input material: thymocytes. The sequence was collected from a boy under two years old with a congenital heart defect. The chain is built from TRBV2 and TRBJ2-1; 10 bases fit TRBD2. This chain's CDR3 is CASRFEREGYEQFF. CDR3 sequence (DNA): TGTGCCAGCAGATTCGAGCGGGAGGGTTATGAGCAGTTCTTC.